Listed below are T cell receptor beta chains from one sample, sequenced in a study of blood T cell repertoires in COVID-19. TCRdb's table, derived via immunoSEQ multiplex PCR, lists solely in-frame clones and lacks some. The sample holds about 300,000 clones; 70% to 90% are singletons and the top ten take under 2.5%. Sequenced input: PBMCs or T cells enriched from blood (not recorded which). The source is a man aged 25 to 40 who had recovered from COVID-19. The CDR3 runs from the conserved cysteine through the conserved F or W. Fields, in order: D gene, clone size, V gene, J gene, CDR3 protein, CDR3 DNA. The D gene is left open where the match is weak. A clone size is listed for some rows: how often the clone was seen (once, few, many), or a class if it is expanded.

D: -; size: -; V: TRBV5-1; J: TRBJ1-5; CDR3: CASSWGGAGQPQHF; DNA: TGCGCCAGCAGCTGGGGGGGCGCGGGACAGCCCCAGCATTTT
D: TRBD1; size: once; V: TRBV6-6; J: TRBJ1-5; CDR3: CASSSLADREGQPQHF; DNA: TGTGCCAGCAGTTCCCTCGCAGACAGGGAAGGCCAGCCCCAGCATTTT
D: TRBD1; size: few; V: TRBV5-1; J: TRBJ1-2; CDR3: CASSSQQGVDYGYTF; DNA: TGCGCCAGCAGCTCCCAACAGGGGGTGGACTATGGCTACACCTTC
D: -; size: -; V: TRBV5-1; J: TRBJ1-2; CDR3: CASSLGIGVNYGYTF; DNA: TGCGCCAGCAGCTTGGGTATCGGAGTGAACTATGGCTACACCTTC
D: TRBD1; size: -; V: TRBV11-2; J: TRBJ2-7; CDR3: CASSRATGDSYEQYF; DNA: TGTGCCAGCAGCCGAGCGACAGGGGATTCCTACGAGCAGTACTTC
D: TRBD1; size: -; V: TRBV5-4; J: TRBJ1-4; CDR3: CASSLGGTGDEKLFF; DNA: TGTGCCAGCAGCTTGGGGGGGACAGGGGATGAAAAACTGTTTTTT
D: TRBD1; size: -; V: TRBV15; J: TRBJ1-3; CDR3: CATSRGQGGGNTIYF; DNA: TGTGCCACCAGCAGAGGACAGGGGGGCGGAAACACCATATATTTT
D: TRBD1; size: -; V: TRBV4-1; J: TRBJ1-3; CDR3: CASSHTNRGQRNTIYF; DNA: TGCGCCAGCAGCCACACCAACAGGGGGCAGAGAAACACCATATATTTT
D: -; size: -; V: TRBV2; J: TRBJ1-1; CDR3: CASKVQGSTEAFF; DNA: TGTGCCAGCAAGGTCCAGGGGAGCACTGAAGCTTTCTTT
D: -; size: -; V: TRBV7-2; J: TRBJ1-1; CDR3: CASSLFDNSEAFF; DNA: TGTGCCAGCAGCTTATTTGACAATTCTGAAGCTTTCTTT
D: -; size: -; V: TRBV6-4; J: TRBJ2-6; CDR3: CASSDDAGANVLTF; DNA: TGTGCCAGCAGTGACGATGCGGGGGCCAACGTCCTGACTTTC
D: -; size: -; V: TRBV3-1/TRBV3-2; J: TRBJ1-6; CDR3: CASSKSSASSYNSPLHF; DNA: TGTGCCAGCAGTAAGAGCAGCGCTAGCTCCTATAATTCACCCCTCCACTTT
D: -; size: -; V: TRBV6-4; J: TRBJ1-2; CDR3: CASSDDAQISRYGYTF; DNA: TGTGCCAGCAGTGACGATGCCCAAATTTCTCGGTATGGCTACACCTTC
D: -; size: -; V: TRBV7-2; J: TRBJ1-2; CDR3: CASSGRTEDGYTF; DNA: TGTGCCAGCAGCGGGCGGACAGAGGATGGCTACACCTTC
D: -; size: -; V: TRBV6-1; J: TRBJ1-5; CDR3: CASSEWGLWVAREISNQPQHF; DNA: TGTGCCAGCAGTGAATGGGGGCTTTGGGTGGCCAGGGAGATATCCAATCAGCCCCAGCATTTT
D: TRBD1; size: once; V: TRBV29-1; J: TRBJ2-1; CDR3: CSVLGTVNSYNEQFF; DNA: TGCAGCGTTCTCGGGACAGTAAACTCCTACAATGAGCAGTTCTTC
D: -; size: few; V: TRBV29-1; J: TRBJ2-2; CDR3: CSVAGSIGGELFF; DNA: TGCAGCGTTGCAGGCTCCATAGGCGGGGAGCTGTTTTTT
D: TRBD1; size: once; V: TRBV4-2; J: TRBJ1-5; CDR3: CASSQDRSTNQPQHF; DNA: TGTGCCAGCAGCCAGGACAGGTCAACTAATCAGCCCCAGCATTTT
D: TRBD2; size: -; V: TRBV7-2; J: TRBJ2-3; CDR3: CASTWRSGGSYTDTQYF; DNA: TGTGCCAGCACCTGGAGAAGCGGGGGGTCTTACACAGATACGCAGTATTTT
D: TRBD2; size: -; V: TRBV6-2/TRBV6-3; J: TRBJ2-1; CDR3: CASSTSGGQFF; DNA: TGTGCCAGCAGTACTAGCGGGGGACAGTTCTTC
D: -; size: -; V: TRBV5-1; J: TRBJ1-2; CDR3: CASSLQGVEGDTF; DNA: TGCGCCAGCAGCTTACAGGGAGTAGAGGGAGACACCTTC
D: -; size: -; V: TRBV7-9; J: TRBJ2-1; CDR3: CASSPRQDYNEQFF; DNA: TGTGCCAGCAGCCCCCGACAGGACTACAATGAGCAGTTCTTC
D: -; size: -; V: TRBV9; J: TRBJ1-2; CDR3: CASSVGTARYGYTF; DNA: TGTGCCAGCAGCGTAGGGACAGCCCGCTATGGCTACACCTTC
D: -; size: -; V: TRBV30; J: TRBJ1-2; CDR3: CAWSRTRGDYGYTF; DNA: TGTGCCTGGAGTCGGACCCGGGGGGACTATGGCTACACCTTC
D: -; size: -; V: TRBV5-1; J: TRBJ1-5; CDR3: CASSLGTGDHQPQHF; DNA: TGCGCCAGCAGCTTGGGGACGGGGGACCATCAGCCCCAGCATTTT
D: -; size: -; V: TRBV12-3/TRBV12-4; J: TRBJ2-1; CDR3: CASSFLGDEQFF; DNA: TGTGCCAGCAGTTTCCTGGGCGATGAGCAGTTCTTC
D: TRBD1; size: -; V: TRBV9; J: TRBJ2-5; CDR3: CASSEGSRDRGKTQYF; DNA: TGTGCCAGCAGCGAGGGATCCCGGGACAGAGGGAAGACCCAGTACTTC
D: TRBD1; size: -; V: TRBV6-6; J: TRBJ1-1; CDR3: CASSYPEGATEAFF; DNA: TGTGCCAGCAGTTACCCCGAGGGGGCCACTGAAGCTTTCTTT
D: -; size: -; V: TRBV5-6; J: TRBJ1-2; CDR3: CASSFGRANYGYTF; DNA: TGTGCCAGCAGCTTTGGCAGGGCTAACTATGGCTACACCTTC
D: -; size: -; V: TRBV4-1; J: TRBJ1-1; CDR3: CASSQDPKGQPGNTEAFF; DNA: TGCGCCAGCAGCCAAGATCCGAAAGGACAGCCGGGGAACACTGAAGCTTTCTTT
D: TRBD1; size: -; V: TRBV7-2; J: TRBJ1-6; CDR3: CASSVGQGVWNSPLHF; DNA: TGTGCCAGCAGCGTGGGACAGGGAGTTTGGAATTCACCCCTCCACTTT
D: TRBD2; size: -; V: TRBV27; J: TRBJ2-3; CDR3: CASSLLLTSGADTQYF; DNA: TGTGCCAGCAGTTTATTGTTGACTAGCGGGGCGGATACGCAGTATTTT
D: TRBD2; size: -; V: TRBV5-5; J: TRBJ2-5; CDR3: CASGTAGAAETQYF; DNA: TGTGCCAGTGGTACAGCGGGGGCTGCGGAGACCCAGTACTTC